One sample yielded the 21 T cell receptor beta chains listed below, sequenced in a study of beta chain features in type 1 diabetes. What was sequenced were expressed TCRB transcripts, since all of the isolated RNA had been reverse transcribed. Data came from immunoSEQ multiplex PCR; TCRdb stores just in-frame clones and leaves some out. The data contain about 240,000 clones, 27% of them singletons. The specimen was central memory CD4+ T cells from blood. The receptors were gathered from a man aged 30-40 years in good health.

V usage is TRBV13 and J usage is TRBJ2-2; 7 bases align to TRBD2. Germline-derived CDR1 and CDR2 are PRHDT and FYEKMQ (reference sequence). CDR3 size: 16 residues. V lost 4 bases, J lost 4 bases, and 9 bases stayed unmatched. CDR3 residues: CASSSPGGRATGELFF. As DNA, the CDR3 is TGTGCCAGCAGCTCCCCCGGCGGGAGAGCCACCGGGGAGCTGTTTTTT.

This clone came up once. This sequence may be a read error, since a much larger clone differs from it by one base. The genes are TRBV9 and TRBJ2-6; unclear D gene. This CDR3 spans 12 amino acids. The V end was cut by 5 bases, the J end by 2 bases, with 2 bases between. CDR1 SGDLS and CDR2 YYNGEE come from the germline V gene. The CDR3 loop is CASSPGANVLTF. The CDR3 bases are TGTGCCAGCAGTCCTGGGGCCAACGTCCTGACTTTC.

This clone has at least ten counts. V usage is TRBV11-2 and J usage is TRBJ2-3, with TRBD2 matching over 12 bases. The V gene end was trimmed by 7 bases and the J gene end by 5 bases; junction bases not matched to a gene: 10. Germline assignment: CDR1 SGHAT and CDR2 FQNNGV. This CDR3 comprises 16 residues. CDR3 sequence reads: CASNPLAGGPRDTQYF. CDR3 bases: TGTGCCAGCAACCCACTAGCGGGGGGCCCCCGAGATACGCAGTATTTT. Filled out from reference TRBV11-2 and TRBJ2-3, the complete variable domain reads EAGVAQSPRYKIIEKRQSVAFWCNPISGHATLYWYQQILGQGPKLLIQFQNNGVVDDSQLPKDRFSAERLKGVDSTLKIQPAKLEDSAVYLCASNPLAGGPRDTQYFGPGTRLTVL.

This clone showed up just a few times. The chain uses TRBV11-2 and TRBJ2-5; D uncertain. Germline V gene lookup returns CDR1 SGHAT and CDR2 FQNNGV. The CDR3 totals 15 residues. The V and J ends lost 1 base and 5 bases respectively, with 14 bases between them. This chain's CDR3 is CASSLGAHTEETQYF. The CDR3 DNA sequence: TGTGCCAGCAGCTTAGGAGCCCACACGGAGGAGACCCAGTACTTC.

The chain links TRBV6-1 to TRBJ1-6; TRBD1 matches at 7 bases. CDR1 is MNHNS and CDR2 is SASEGT in the germline V gene. CDR3 size: 16 residues. J was trimmed by 12 bases and V by 0 bases; bases with no gene match: 11. This chain's CDR3 is CASSEASLTGRGPLHF. The CDR3 DNA reads TGTGCCAGCAGTGAAGCCTCCTTGACAGGGCGGGGACCCCTCCACTTT.

The chain employs TRBV6-5 and TRBJ1-1; TRBD1 is a possible D gene (5 bases). The CDR3 spans 12 residues. The germline V gene encodes CDR1 MNHEY and CDR2 SVGAGI. V lost 8 bases to trimming and J lost 3 bases, with 10 bases between them. The CDR3 coding sequence is TGTGCCAGCGGACAATCGGACACTGAAGCTTTCTTT. This codes for CASGQSDTEAFF.

The chain employs TRBV7-9 and TRBJ2-1, with a tentative D call TRBD1 (5 bases). The germline V gene has CDR1 SEHNR and CDR2 FQNEAQ (reference sequence). Trimming cost V 6 bases and J 2 bases, with 11 bases left between them. This CDR3 has 14 residues. The CDR3 DNA follows: TGTGCCAGCAGACGGGCAGGGCCCTACAATGAGCAGTTCTTC. Translated: CASRRAGPYNEQFF.

This clone was observed a few times. The chain uses TRBV5-8 and TRBJ2-1, with 8 bases fitting TRBD2. With V trimmed by 6 bases and J by 8 bases, 13 bases remained unmatched. The CDR3 has 15 amino acids. Germline V gene lookup returns CDR1 SGHTS and CDR2 YDEGEE. Here the CDR3 reads CASTLAGLGGDEQFF. CDR3 nucleotides: TGTGCCAGCACCCTAGCGGGCTTAGGAGGGGATGAGCAGTTCTTC.

A few counts support this clone. The genes are TRBV7-2 and TRBJ1-5; 7 bases are a match to TRBD1. The CDR3 length is 15 residues. From germline, CDR1 is SGHTA and CDR2 FQGNSA. With 0 bases clipped from V and 5 bases from J, the junction kept 4 bases outside the gene matches. The chain's CDR3 is CASSLAGRGDQPQHF. The DNA of the CDR3 is TGTGCCAGCAGCTTAGCGGGCAGGGGGGATCAGCCCCAGCATTTT.

This clone has a handful of counts. This may come from a read error, since a much larger clone is one base off. Other DNA sequences from this sample encode an identical CDR3 as well. V usage is TRBV29-1 and J usage is TRBJ2-1; D uncertain. The CDR3 spans 13 residues. Trimming took 5 bases from V and 0 from J, leaving 8 bases between them. CDR1 is SQVTM and CDR2 is ANQGSEA in the germline V gene. The CDR3 coding sequence is TGCAGCGTTCTGGTGTCCTCCTACAATGAGCAGTTCTTC. This codes for CSVLVSSYNEQFF.

This sequence joins TRBV7-2 and TRBJ1-1; D gene ambiguous. CDR1 is SGHTA and CDR2 is FQGNSA in the germline V gene. The CDR3 length is 12 residues. The V gene lost 3 bases and the J gene lost 8 bases, with 10 bases spanning the gap. CDR3 amino acids: CASSFGLIEAFF. The CDR3 DNA sequence: TGTGCCAGCAGCTTCGGGCTTATAGAAGCTTTCTTT. Looking up the rest from reference TRBV7-2 and TRBJ1-1 gives the full variable domain: GAGVSQSPSNKVTEKGKDVELRCDPISGHTALYWYRQSLGQGLEFLIYFQGNSAPDKSGLPSDRFSAERTGGSVSTLTIQRTQQEDSAVYLCASSFGLIEAFFGQGTRLTVV.

This clone was counted a few times. The chain couples TRBV5-4 to TRBJ2-5; TRBD2 agrees at 9 bases. Per the germline V gene, CDR1 is SGHNT and CDR2 is YYREEE (reference sequence). The CDR3 has 15 residues. With 3 bases clipped from V and 3 bases from J, the junction kept 6 bases outside the gene matches. The CDR3 DNA follows: TGTGCCAGCAGCTATCGGGTAGCGGGGGAAGAGACCCAGTACTTC. It codes for CASSYRVAGEETQYF.

V and J are TRBV25-1 and TRBJ2-3; 10 bases line up with TRBD2. This CDR3 is 17 amino acids long. CDR1 MGHDK and CDR2 SYGVNS come from the germline V gene. After removal of 3 bases from V and 2 bases from J, the junction contained 8 bases not matched to a gene. DNA for the CDR3: TGTGCCAGCAGTGATGCTAGCGGGGGACGACACACAGATACGCAGTATTTT. Translation gives CASSDASGGRHTDTQYF.

This clone appeared a few times. The chain carries TRBV5-6 and TRBJ2-1, with D maybe TRBD1 (5 bases). This CDR3 is 12 amino acids long. Trimming left V 6 bases short and J 8 bases short, with 12 bases between. Germline V gene sequence: CDR1 SGHDT, CDR2 YYEEEE. For the CDR3, the DNA is TGTGCCAGCAAAGGGGTAGGAGATGAGCAGTTCTTC. This sequence encodes CASKGVGDEQFF.

The rearrangement uses TRBV30 and TRBJ1-2; no definite D call. Germline CDR1 reads GTSNPN; CDR2 reads SVGIG (reference sequence). The V end was cut by 8 bases, the J end by 7 bases, with 14 bases between. This CDR3 has 11 amino acids. The CDR3: CAGSMGVGYTF. As DNA, the CDR3 is TGTGCCGGCAGTATGGGAGTTGGCTACACCTTC.

This clone occurred a few times. This CDR3 reads CASSGTAGAQYF. CDR3 nucleotide sequence: TGTGCCAGCAGTGGAACAGCTGGGGCCCAGTACTTC. The rearrangement joins TRBV2 to TRBJ2-5; D is undetermined. Trimming took 4 bases from V and 9 from J, leaving 12 bases between them. The germline CDR1 and CDR2 sequences are SNHLY and FYNNEI. This CDR3 has 12 amino acids.

The chain couples TRBV29-1 to TRBJ2-5; D is perhaps TRBD2 (5 bases). The closer fit of TRBJ2-7 to the DNA end suggests the J call may be wrong. The germline V gene encodes CDR1 SQVTM and CDR2 ANQGSEA. The CDR3 sequence is 12 residues long. The CDR3 nucleotides are TGCAGCGTAAGGACGGGGAGTGGCGAGCAGTACTTC. This translates into CSVRTGSGEQYF.

V is TRBV5-4 and J is TRBJ2-7, with D perhaps TRBD2 (5 bases). With 0 bases removed from V and 7 bases from J, the gap between germline ends came to 17 bases. This CDR3 comprises 15 residues. Germline CDR1 SGHNT, CDR2 YYREEE (reference sequence). For the CDR3, the DNA is TGTGCCAGCAGCTTGGATCGCGGGTTCGATGGGGAGCAGTACTTC. Translation: CASSLDRGFDGEQYF.

The chain has TRBV13 and TRBJ2-3, with TRBD2 matching 8 bases. V was pared by 4 bases and J by 3 bases, with 15 bases of the junction left unmatched. Germline loops: CDR1 PRHDT, CDR2 FYEKMQ (reference sequence). The CDR3 sequence is 18 residues long. CDR3 coding DNA: TGTGCCAGCAGCTCCCGGGGGAAGCGGGGGCCGCTAACAGATACGCAGTATTTT. Encoded protein: CASSSRGKRGPLTDTQYF.

This clone has more than one count but fewer than ten. One end of the junction varies from germline; a read error may be responsible. V usage is TRBV18 and J usage is TRBJ1-4, with D unclear. The CDR3 length is 13 residues. Germline values: CDR1 KGHSH, CDR2 LQKENI. The CDR3 DNA is TGTGCCTGCTCCATCAGGAGTCGTGAAAAACTGTTTTTT. Translating it yields CACSIRSREKLFF.

The rearrangement joins TRBV5-4 to TRBJ2-1; no firm D call. The CDR3 is 14 residues long. Germline lookup yields CDR1 SGHNT and CDR2 YYREEE (reference sequence). The V gene lost 1 base and the J gene lost 10 bases, with 15 bases spanning the gap. The CDR3 nucleotides read TGTGCCAGCAGCTTGTCATCCGTCACCTTGGAGCAGTTCTTC. Amino acids: CASSLSSVTLEQFF. Complete variable domain (other parts from reference TRBV5-4 and TRBJ2-1): ETGVTQSPTHLIKTRGQQVTLRCSSQSGHNTVSWYQQALGQGPQFIFQYYREEENGRGNFPPRFSGLQFPNYSSELNVNALELDDSALYLCASSLSSVTLEQFFGPGTRLTVL.